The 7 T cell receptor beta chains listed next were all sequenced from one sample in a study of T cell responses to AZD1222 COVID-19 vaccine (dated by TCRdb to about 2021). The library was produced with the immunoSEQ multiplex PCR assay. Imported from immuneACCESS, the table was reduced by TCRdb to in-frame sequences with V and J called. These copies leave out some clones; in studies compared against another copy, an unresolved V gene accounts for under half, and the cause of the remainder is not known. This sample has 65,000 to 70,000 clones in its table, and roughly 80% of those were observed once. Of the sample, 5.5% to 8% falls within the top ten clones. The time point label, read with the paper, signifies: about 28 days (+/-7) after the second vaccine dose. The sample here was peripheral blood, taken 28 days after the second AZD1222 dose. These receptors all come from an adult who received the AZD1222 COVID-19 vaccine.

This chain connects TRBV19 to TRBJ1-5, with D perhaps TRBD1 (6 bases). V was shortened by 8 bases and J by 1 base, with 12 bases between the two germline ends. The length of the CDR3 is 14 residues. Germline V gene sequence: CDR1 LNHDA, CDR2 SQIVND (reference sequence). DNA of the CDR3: TGTGCCAGTGAGGGGGGCCTGAGCAATCAGCCCCAGCATTTT. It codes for CASEGGLSNQPQHF. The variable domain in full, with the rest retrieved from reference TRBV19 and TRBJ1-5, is DGGITQSPKYLFRKEGQNVTLSCEQNLNHDAMYWYRQDPGQGLRLIYYSQIVNDFQKGDIAEGYSVSREKKESFPLTVTSAQKNPTAFYLCASEGGLSNQPQHFGDGTRLSIL.

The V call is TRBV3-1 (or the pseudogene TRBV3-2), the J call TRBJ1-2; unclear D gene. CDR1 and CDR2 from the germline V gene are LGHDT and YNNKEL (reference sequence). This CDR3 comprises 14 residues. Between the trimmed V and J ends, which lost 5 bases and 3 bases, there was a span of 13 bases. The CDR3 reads CASSFGDKDYGYTF. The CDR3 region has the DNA TGTGCCAGCAGCTTCGGTGACAAGGACTATGGCTACACCTTC.

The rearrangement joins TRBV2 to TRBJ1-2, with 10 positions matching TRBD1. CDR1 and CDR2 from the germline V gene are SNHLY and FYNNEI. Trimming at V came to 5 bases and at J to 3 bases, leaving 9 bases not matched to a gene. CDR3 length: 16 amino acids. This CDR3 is CASSQRQGAGDYGYTF. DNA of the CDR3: TGTGCCAGCAGTCAGAGACAGGGGGCGGGCGACTATGGCTACACCTTC. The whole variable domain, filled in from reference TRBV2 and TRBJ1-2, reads EPEVTQTPSHQVTQMGQEVILRCVPISNHLYFYWYRQILGQKVEFLVSFYNNEISEKSEIFDDQFSVERPDGSNFTLKIRSTKLEDSAMYFCASSQRQGAGDYGYTFGSGTRLTVV.

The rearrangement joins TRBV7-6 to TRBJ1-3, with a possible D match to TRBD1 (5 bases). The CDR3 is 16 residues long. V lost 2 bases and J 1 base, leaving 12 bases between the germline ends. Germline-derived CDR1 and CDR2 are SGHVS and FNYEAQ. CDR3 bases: TGTGCCAGCAGCTTAAGGCTCAGGGAATCTGGAAACACCATATATTTT. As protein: CASSLRLRESGNTIYF.

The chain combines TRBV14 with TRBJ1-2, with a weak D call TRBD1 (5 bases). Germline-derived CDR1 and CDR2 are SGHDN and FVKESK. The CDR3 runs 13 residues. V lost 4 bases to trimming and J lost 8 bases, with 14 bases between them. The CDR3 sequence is CASSPQATGGYTF. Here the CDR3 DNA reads TGTGCCAGCAGCCCACAGGCTACGGGAGGCTACACCTTC.

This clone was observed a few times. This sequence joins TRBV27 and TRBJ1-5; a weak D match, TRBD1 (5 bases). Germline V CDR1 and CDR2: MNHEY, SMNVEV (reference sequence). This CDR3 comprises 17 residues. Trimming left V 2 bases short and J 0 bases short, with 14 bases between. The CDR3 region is CASSLRGVTYSNQPQHF. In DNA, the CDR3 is TGTGCCAGCAGTTTACGGGGGGTAACCTATAGCAATCAGCCCCAGCATTTT.

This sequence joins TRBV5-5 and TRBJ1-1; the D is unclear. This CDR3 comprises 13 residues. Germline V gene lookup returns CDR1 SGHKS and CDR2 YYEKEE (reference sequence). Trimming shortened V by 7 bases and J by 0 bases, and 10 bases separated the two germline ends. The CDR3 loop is CASGRVMNTEAFF. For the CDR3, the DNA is TGTGCCAGCGGGAGGGTGATGAACACTGAAGCTTTCTTT.